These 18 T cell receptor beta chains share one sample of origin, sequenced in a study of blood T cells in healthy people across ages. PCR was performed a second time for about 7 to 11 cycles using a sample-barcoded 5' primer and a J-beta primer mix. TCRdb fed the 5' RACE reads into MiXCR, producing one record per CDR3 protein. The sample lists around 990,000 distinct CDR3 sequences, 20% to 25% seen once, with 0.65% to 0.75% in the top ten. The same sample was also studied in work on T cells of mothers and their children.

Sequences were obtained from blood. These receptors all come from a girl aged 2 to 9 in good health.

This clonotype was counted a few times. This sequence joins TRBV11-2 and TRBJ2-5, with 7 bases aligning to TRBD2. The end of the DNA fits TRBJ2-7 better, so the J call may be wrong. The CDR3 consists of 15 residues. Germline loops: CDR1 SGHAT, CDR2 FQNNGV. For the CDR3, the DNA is TGTGCCAGCAGCTTAGGGGGGGGATTAGACTACGAGCAGTACTTC. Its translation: CASSLGGGLDYEQYF.

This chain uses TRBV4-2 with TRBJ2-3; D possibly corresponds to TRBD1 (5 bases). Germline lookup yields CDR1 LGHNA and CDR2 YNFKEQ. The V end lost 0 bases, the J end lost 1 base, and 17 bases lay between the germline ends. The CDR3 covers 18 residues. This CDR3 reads CASSQERGGSLGTDTQYF. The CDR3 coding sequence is TGTGCCAGCAGCCAAGAAAGGGGCGGAAGCTTGGGCACAGATACGCAGTATTTT.

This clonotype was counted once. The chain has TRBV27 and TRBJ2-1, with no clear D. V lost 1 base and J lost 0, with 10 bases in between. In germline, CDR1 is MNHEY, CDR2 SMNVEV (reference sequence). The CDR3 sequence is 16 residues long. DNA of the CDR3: TGTGCCAGCAGTTTATTGTGGGTGAGCTCCTACAATGAGCAGTTCTTC. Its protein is CASSLLWVSSYNEQFF.

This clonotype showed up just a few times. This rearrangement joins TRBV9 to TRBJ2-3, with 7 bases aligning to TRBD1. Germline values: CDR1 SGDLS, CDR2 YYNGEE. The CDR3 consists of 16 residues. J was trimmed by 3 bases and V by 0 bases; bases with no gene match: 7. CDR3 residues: CASSVEHDRETDTQYF. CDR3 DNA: TGTGCCAGCAGCGTAGAACATGACAGGGAAACAGATACGCAGTATTTT.

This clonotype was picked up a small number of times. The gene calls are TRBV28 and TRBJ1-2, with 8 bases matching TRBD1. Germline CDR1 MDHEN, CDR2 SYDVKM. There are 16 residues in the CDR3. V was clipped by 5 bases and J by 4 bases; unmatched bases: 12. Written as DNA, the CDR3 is TGTGCCAGCAGTGAGAGGACAGGGAGGGCTCTCTATGGCTACACCTTC. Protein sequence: CASSERTGRALYGYTF.

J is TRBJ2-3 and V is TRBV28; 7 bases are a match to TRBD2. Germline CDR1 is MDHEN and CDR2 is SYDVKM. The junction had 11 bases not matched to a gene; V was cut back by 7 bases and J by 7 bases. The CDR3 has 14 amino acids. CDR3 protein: CASKGGSLFYTQYF. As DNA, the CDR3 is TGTGCCAGCAAGGGCGGGAGTCTTTTCTATACGCAGTATTTT.

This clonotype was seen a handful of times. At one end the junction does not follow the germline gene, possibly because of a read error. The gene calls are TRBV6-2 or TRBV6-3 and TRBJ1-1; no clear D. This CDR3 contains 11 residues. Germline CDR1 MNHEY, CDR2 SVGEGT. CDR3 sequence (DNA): TGTGCCAGCAGTTCTCCCCTTGAAGCTTCCTTT. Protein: CASSSPLEASF.

CDR3 nucleotide sequence: TGTGCCAGCAGTTTTAAAGGAACAGGGACCTACGAGCAGTACTTC. Translated, it gives CASSFKGTGTYEQYF. The rearrangement joins TRBV27 to TRBJ2-7, with a possible D match to TRBD1 (6 bases). Trimming cost V 3 bases and J 2 bases, with 14 bases left between them. The CDR3 loop spans 15 amino acids. Germline V gene sequence: CDR1 MNHEY, CDR2 SMNVEV (reference sequence).

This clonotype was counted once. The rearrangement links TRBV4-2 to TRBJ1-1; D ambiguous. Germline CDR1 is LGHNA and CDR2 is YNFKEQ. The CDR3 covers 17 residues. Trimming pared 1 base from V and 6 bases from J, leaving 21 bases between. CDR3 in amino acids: CASSQVTQVPVGSEAFF. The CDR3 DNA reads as TGTGCCAGCAGCCAAGTCACGCAGGTTCCCGTCGGCTCTGAAGCTTTCTTT.

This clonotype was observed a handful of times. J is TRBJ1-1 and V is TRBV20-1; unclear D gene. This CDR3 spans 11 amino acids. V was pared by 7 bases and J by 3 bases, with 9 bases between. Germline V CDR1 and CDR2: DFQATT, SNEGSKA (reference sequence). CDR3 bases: TGCAGTGTCAAACGGGACACTGAAGCTTTCTTT. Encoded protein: CSVKRDTEAFF.

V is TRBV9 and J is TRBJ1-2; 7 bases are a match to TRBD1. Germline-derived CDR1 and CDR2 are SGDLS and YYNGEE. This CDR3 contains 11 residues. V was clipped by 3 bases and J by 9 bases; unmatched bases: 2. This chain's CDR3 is CASSAGGSYTF. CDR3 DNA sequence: TGTGCCAGCAGCGCAGGGGGAAGCTACACCTTC.

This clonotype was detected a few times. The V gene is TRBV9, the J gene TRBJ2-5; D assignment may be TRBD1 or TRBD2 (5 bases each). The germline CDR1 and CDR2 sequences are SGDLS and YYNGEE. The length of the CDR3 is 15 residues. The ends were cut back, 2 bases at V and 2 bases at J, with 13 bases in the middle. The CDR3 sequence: CASSVAGTEQETQYF. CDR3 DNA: TGTGCCAGCAGCGTCGCCGGGACGGAACAAGAGACCCAGTACTTC. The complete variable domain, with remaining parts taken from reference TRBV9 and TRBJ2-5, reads DSGVTQTPKHLITATGQRVTLRCSPRSGDLSVYWYQQSLDQGLQFLIQYYNGEERAKGNILERFSAQQFPDLHSELNLSSLELGDSALYFCASSVAGTEQETQYFGPGTRLLVL.

The DNA for the CDR3 is TGCAGCGTGGATCACTCATACAATGAGCAGTTCTTC. This sequence encodes CSVDHSYNEQFF. This chain joins TRBV29-1 and TRBJ2-5; no clear D gene. The end of the DNA fits TRBJ2-1 better, so the J call may be wrong. The CDR3 extends over 12 amino acids. Germline lookup yields CDR1 SQVTM and CDR2 ANQGSEA.

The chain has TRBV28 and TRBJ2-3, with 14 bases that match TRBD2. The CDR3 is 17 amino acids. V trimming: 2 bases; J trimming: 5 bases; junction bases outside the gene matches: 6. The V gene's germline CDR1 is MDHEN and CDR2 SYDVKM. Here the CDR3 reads CASSLTRLAGGEDTQYF. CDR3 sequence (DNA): TGTGCCAGCAGTTTAACCAGACTAGCGGGAGGGGAAGATACGCAGTATTTT.

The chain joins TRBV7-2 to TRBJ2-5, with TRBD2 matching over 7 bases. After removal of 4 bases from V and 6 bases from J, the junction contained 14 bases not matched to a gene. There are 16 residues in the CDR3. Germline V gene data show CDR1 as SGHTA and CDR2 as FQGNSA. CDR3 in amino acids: CASSSPSTSDRKTQYF. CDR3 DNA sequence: TGTGCCAGCAGCTCCCCCTCAACTAGCGACCGTAAGACCCAGTACTTC.

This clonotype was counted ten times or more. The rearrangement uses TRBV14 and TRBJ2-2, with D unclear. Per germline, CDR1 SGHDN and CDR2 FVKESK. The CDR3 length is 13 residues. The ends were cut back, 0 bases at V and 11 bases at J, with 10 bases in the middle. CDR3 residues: CASSQDTGNELFF. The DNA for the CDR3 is TGTGCCAGCAGCCAAGATACTGGGAATGAGCTGTTTTTT.

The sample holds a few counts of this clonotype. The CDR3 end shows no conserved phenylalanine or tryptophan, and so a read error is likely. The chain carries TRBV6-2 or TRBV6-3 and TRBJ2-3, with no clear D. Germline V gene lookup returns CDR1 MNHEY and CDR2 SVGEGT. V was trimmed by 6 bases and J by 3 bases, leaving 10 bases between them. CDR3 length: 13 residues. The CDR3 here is CASSLFPTDTQYL. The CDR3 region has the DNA TGTGCCAGCAGCCTATTTCCTACAGATACGCAGTATCTT.

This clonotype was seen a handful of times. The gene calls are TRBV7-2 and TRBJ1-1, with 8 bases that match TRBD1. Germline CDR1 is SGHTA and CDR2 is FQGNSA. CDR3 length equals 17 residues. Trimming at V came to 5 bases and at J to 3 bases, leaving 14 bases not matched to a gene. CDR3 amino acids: CASSPRGRGPSDTEAFF. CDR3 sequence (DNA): TGTGCCAGCAGCCCCCGGGGCAGGGGGCCTTCGGACACTGAAGCTTTCTTT.